Each of the 20 T cell receptor beta chains below was sequenced from the same sample in a study of sequential checkpoint blockade in melanoma. The treatment was: randomized to nivolumab then ipilimumab (arm A) or the reverse (arm B). The protocol was immunoSEQ multiplex PCR, while the TCRdb copy is restricted to in-frame clones and leaves out a portion. Here the sample spans fewer than 25,000 clones, more than 80% being singletons. Here the sequenced sample was CD8+ T cells sorted from blood (inferred from file names), taken from a patient given nivolumab and ipilimumab in sequence. Every receptor here comes from a human donor with melanoma.

V is TRBV5-5 and J is TRBJ2-7; D is undetermined. Between the trimmed V and J ends, which lost 2 bases and 0 bases, there was a span of 12 bases. Germline CDR1 and CDR2: SGHKS and YYEKEE (reference sequence). CDR3 length: 15 amino acids. Written as DNA, the CDR3 is TGTGCCAGCAGCTTCATCCCGCACATCTCCTACGAGCAGTACTTC. Its translation: CASSFIPHISYEQYF.

This clone was counted once. The J gene is TRBJ2-7, the V gene TRBV7-6; 10 bases map to TRBD1. From germline, CDR1 is SGHVS and CDR2 FNYEAQ. The CDR3 is 15 amino acids. The junction had 5 bases not matched to a gene; V was cut back by 3 bases and J by 3 bases. Here the CDR3 reads CASSFRDRGDYEQYF. The DNA for the CDR3 is TGTGCCAGCAGCTTCCGGGACAGGGGCGACTACGAGCAGTACTTC.

V and J are TRBV5-1 and TRBJ2-7, with D perhaps matching TRBD1 (5 bases). This CDR3 is 15 amino acids long. With 4 bases removed from V and 8 bases from J, the gap between germline ends came to 22 bases. Germline V gene sequence: CDR1 SGHRS, CDR2 YFSETQ. CDR3 sequence (DNA): TGCGCCAGCAGCCCTACAGGCGCCCCGTTGGGCAAGCAGTACTTC. This sequence encodes CASSPTGAPLGKQYF.

This clone has only one observation. In DNA, the CDR3 is TGCGCCAGCAGCCCGGGACTAGCGGACAATGAGCAGTTCTTC. It specifies CASSPGLADNEQFF. This chain joins TRBV5-1 and TRBJ2-1; TRBD2 matches at 11 bases. Germline values: CDR1 SGHRS, CDR2 YFSETQ. The junction had 2 bases not matched to a gene; V was cut back by 4 bases and J by 5 bases. CDR3 length: 14 residues.

The V call is TRBV13, the J call TRBJ2-5; 7 bases agree with TRBD1. The V gene's germline CDR1 is PRHDT and CDR2 FYEKMQ (reference sequence). The CDR3 has 15 amino acids. Unmatched junction bases numbered 11, after V lost 5 bases and J lost 5 bases. The DNA of the CDR3 is TGTGCCAGCAGCCTCGGGACAGTTCTAATCGAGACCCAGTACTTC. Amino acid sequence: CASSLGTVLIETQYF.

On this clone itself: Additional DNA sequences in this sample encode the identical CDR3. V usage is TRBV10-2 and J usage is TRBJ2-2; D is ambiguous. The CDR3 length is 11 residues. Germline assignment: CDR1 WSHSY and CDR2 SAAADI. V shed 4 bases and J shed 7 bases, with 4 bases lying between them. The CDR3 spells CASSGIGELFF. CDR3 nucleotides: TGCGCCAGCAGTGGTATCGGGGAGCTGTTTTTT.

This rearrangement joins TRBV11-3 to TRBJ2-1, with TRBD2 matching over 10 bases. This CDR3 is built from 14 residues. The J segment lost 9 bases and the V segment lost 2 bases, leaving 4 bases of the junction unmatched. The germline V gene encodes CDR1 SGHNT and CDR2 YENEEA. The CDR3 loop reads CASSLSGGALEQFF. In DNA form, the CDR3 reads TGTGCCAGCAGCTTAAGCGGGGGGGCCCTTGAGCAGTTCTTC. The full variable domain, in which reference TRBV11-3 and TRBJ2-1 provide the parts outside the CDR3, is EAGVVQSPRYKIIEKKQPVAFWCNPISGHNTLYWYLQNLGQGPELLIRYENEEAVDDSQLPKDRFSAERLKGVDSTLKIQPAELGDSAVYLCASSLSGGALEQFFGPGTRLTVL.

This clone was observed a few times. CDR3 region: CASSFDSTGRDEQYF. CDR3 DNA sequence: TGTGCCAGCAGTTTCGACTCGACAGGGCGGGACGAGCAGTACTTC. The chain carries TRBV6-1 and TRBJ2-7; 7 bases are a match to TRBD1. Germline CDR1 is MNHNS and CDR2 is SASEGT. The CDR3 is made up of 15 amino acids. The V gene end was trimmed by 5 bases and the J gene end by 5 bases; junction bases not matched to a gene: 12.

The chain has TRBV7-9 and TRBJ2-1; 9 nucleotides line up with TRBD1. V trimming: 5 bases; J trimming: 8 bases; junction bases outside the gene matches: 7. This CDR3 region has 14 residues. Germline values: CDR1 SEHNR, CDR2 FQNEAQ (reference sequence). The CDR3 DNA follows: TGTGCCAGCAGCCAGCAGGACAGGGGCGATGAGCAGTTCTTC. It specifies CASSQQDRGDEQFF.

The chain employs TRBV10-3 and TRBJ2-1; 7 nucleotides line up with TRBD2. V was clipped by 8 bases and J by 0 bases; unmatched bases: 7. The CDR3 is 15 residues long. Germline loops: CDR1 ENHRY, CDR2 SYGVKD. The CDR3 bases are TGTGCCATCGATGAGGGAGGGAGCTCCTACAATGAGCAGTTCTTC. This gives the protein CAIDEGGSSYNEQFF.

The chain is built from TRBV27 and TRBJ2-7; no clear D. Germline V gene data show CDR1 as MNHEY and CDR2 as SMNVEV (reference sequence). V was clipped by 5 bases and J by 2 bases, with 7 bases between them. The CDR3 extends over 12 amino acids. The CDR3 bases are TGTGCCAGCAGTACCTCGGCCTACGAGCAGTACTTC. This sequence encodes CASSTSAYEQYF.

This clone was observed once. The gene calls are TRBV6-5 and TRBJ2-3, with D hard to call. In germline, CDR1 is MNHEY, CDR2 SVGAGI. V lost 2 bases, J lost 1 base, and 10 bases lay in between. The CDR3 has 15 amino acids. Here the CDR3 reads CASSYLKTGTDTQYF. CDR3 DNA sequence: TGTGCCAGCAGTTACCTAAAAACAGGCACAGATACGCAGTATTTT.

The chain joins TRBV9 to TRBJ1-1, with TRBD1 matching over 8 bases. Germline V gene sequence: CDR1 SGDLS, CDR2 YYNGEE. The ends lost 0 bases at V and 7 bases at J; junction bases unmatched: 8. CDR3 size: 15 residues. CDR3: CASSVAPQGAFEAFF. The CDR3 DNA reads as TGTGCCAGCAGCGTAGCCCCGCAGGGGGCTTTTGAAGCTTTCTTT.

V gene TRBV2 combines with J gene TRBJ1-4; D is ambiguous. Germline-derived CDR1 and CDR2 are SNHLY and FYNNEI. V shed 8 bases and J shed 0 bases, with 7 bases lying between them. The CDR3 extends over 13 amino acids. The CDR3 bases are TGTGCCAGCGACTTCACAACTAATGAAAAACTGTTTTTT. Its translation: CASDFTTNEKLFF.

The CDR3 is CASSLRRRAGVYEQYF. The CDR3 DNA reads as TGCGCCAGCAGCCTTCGTAGGCGAGCGGGTGTGTACGAGCAGTACTTC. The chain employs TRBV4-3 and TRBJ2-7, with D possibly matching TRBD2 (6 bases). Deletions cut 4 bases from V and 4 bases from J, with 20 bases between. The CDR3 contains 16 residues. Germline CDR1 is LGHNA and CDR2 is YSLEER.

V is TRBV18 and J is TRBJ2-7; no clear D gene. The germline V gene has CDR1 KGHSH and CDR2 LQKENI. Trimming left V 0 bases short and J 6 bases short, with 9 bases between. The CDR3 runs to 13 residues. For the CDR3, the DNA is TGTGCCAGCTCACCACCGAATCCCAGCGAGCAGTACTTC. It encodes CASSPPNPSEQYF.

This chain uses TRBV28 with TRBJ2-1; TRBD2 matches 8 bases. Germline CDR1 reads MDHEN; CDR2 reads SYDVKM. Trimming at V came to 2 bases and at J to 6 bases, leaving 12 bases not matched to a gene. This CDR3 is built from 17 residues. This chain's CDR3 is CASSLGVREGRLNEQFF. For the CDR3, the DNA is TGTGCCAGCAGTTTAGGGGTTCGGGAGGGCCGCCTCAATGAGCAGTTCTTC.

The chain carries TRBV5-4 and TRBJ2-7; perhaps TRBD1 as D (5 bases). The CDR3 loop spans 13 amino acids. V lost 2 bases and J lost 2, with 8 bases in between. The V gene's germline CDR1 is SGHNT and CDR2 YYREEE (reference sequence). The chain's CDR3 is CASSFDSTYEQYF. The CDR3 bases are TGTGCCAGCAGCTTTGACAGTACCTACGAGCAGTACTTC.

V gene TRBV6-5 combines with J gene TRBJ2-5, with D possibly matching TRBD2 (7 bases). V was shortened by 6 bases and J by 9 bases, with 20 bases between the two germline ends. The germline gives CDR1 MNHEY, CDR2 SVGAGI. This CDR3 region has 14 residues. CDR3 region: CASRDRRGAGAQYF. The DNA for the CDR3 is TGTGCCAGCAGGGACAGACGGGGGGCGGGGGCCCAGTACTTC.

This rearrangement joins TRBV10-3 to TRBJ2-5; tentative D call: TRBD1 (5 bases). From germline, CDR1 is ENHRY and CDR2 SYGVKD. There are 14 residues in the CDR3. Trimming took off 2 bases at V and 2 bases at J, with 9 bases between the two ends. The CDR3 loop reads CAISEPGYQETQYF. The DNA for the CDR3 is TGTGCCATCAGTGAGCCAGGGTATCAAGAGACCCAGTACTTC.